These T cell receptor beta chains were read from a single sample in a study of blood T cell repertoires in COVID-19. Profiling relied on immunoSEQ multiplex PCR, and the TCRdb table lists in-frame clones only, not all of them. The repertoire has some 78,000 clones, less than 90% of them found once; the top ten carry around 3.4%. Source material: peripheral blood. Receptors originate from a middle-aged man with acute or convalescent COVID-19. Each CDR3 is given with its conserved first and last residue. D genes are given only for firm matches. For some rows the clone size is stated as once, few or many, or as a class when expanded; others skip it.

abundance: .; j_gene: TRBJ2-7; d_gene: .; v_gene: TRBV5-1; CDR3aa: CASSLGSGAALNEQYF; CDR3nt: TGCGCCAGCAGCTTGGGCTCGGGAGCGGCCTTAAACGAGCAGTACTTC
abundance: .; j_gene: TRBJ1-4; d_gene: .; v_gene: TRBV5-5; CDR3aa: CASTLEEEKLFF; CDR3nt: TGTGCCAGCACTCTAGAAGAAGAAAAACTGTTTTTT
abundance: .; j_gene: TRBJ2-3; d_gene: .; v_gene: TRBV30; CDR3aa: CAWSGVGLKTDTQYF; CDR3nt: TGTGCCTGGAGTGGGGTAGGACTAAAAACAGATACGCAGTATTTT
abundance: .; j_gene: TRBJ1-5; d_gene: TRBD1; v_gene: TRBV19; CDR3aa: CASSIVSTGDQPQHF; CDR3nt: TGTGCCAGTAGTATAGTGTCGACAGGGGATCAGCCCCAGCATTTT
abundance: .; j_gene: TRBJ2-7; d_gene: .; v_gene: TRBV5-1; CDR3aa: CASSLGDTSYEQYF; CDR3nt: TGCGCCAGCAGCTTGGGAGACACCTCCTACGAGCAGTACTTC
abundance: .; j_gene: TRBJ1-5; d_gene: TRBD1; v_gene: TRBV24-1; CDR3aa: CATSDPRQGLDQPQHF; CDR3nt: TGTGCCACCAGTGACCCAAGACAGGGGTTGGATCAGCCCCAGCATTTT
abundance: .; j_gene: TRBJ2-3; d_gene: TRBD2; v_gene: TRBV28; CDR3aa: CASTGLAGAGGGPTDTQYF; CDR3nt: TGTGCCAGCACCGGACTAGCGGGGGCGGGCGGAGGTCCTACAGATACGCAGTATTTT
abundance: .; j_gene: TRBJ2-5; d_gene: TRBD2; v_gene: TRBV5-1; CDR3aa: CASSSGLAGGQETQYF; CDR3nt: TGCGCCAGCAGCTCCGGACTAGCGGGGGGTCAAGAGACCCAGTACTTC
abundance: .; j_gene: TRBJ1-5; d_gene: .; v_gene: TRBV24-1; CDR3aa: CATSDTNQPQHF; CDR3nt: TGTGCCACCAGTGACACTAATCAGCCCCAGCATTTT
abundance: .; j_gene: TRBJ2-7; d_gene: TRBD2; v_gene: TRBV5-6; CDR3aa: CASSIPGLAEYEQYF; CDR3nt: TGTGCCAGCAGCATTCCGGGACTAGCGGAATACGAGCAGTACTTC
abundance: .; j_gene: TRBJ2-6; d_gene: TRBD1; v_gene: TRBV19; CDR3aa: CASRGDRTFSGANVLTF; CDR3nt: TGTGCCAGTAGAGGGGACAGAACCTTCTCTGGGGCCAACGTCCTGACTTTC
abundance: .; j_gene: TRBJ1-1; d_gene: TRBD1; v_gene: TRBV9; CDR3aa: CASSVATGTGGNTEAFF; CDR3nt: TGTGCCAGCAGCGTAGCTACAGGGACAGGGGGTAACACTGAAGCTTTCTTT
abundance: .; j_gene: TRBJ2-6; d_gene: TRBD1; v_gene: TRBV5-1; CDR3aa: CASSRWTGPNSGANVLTF; CDR3nt: TGCGCCAGCAGCCGTTGGACAGGGCCCAACTCTGGGGCCAACGTCCTGACTTTC
abundance: .; j_gene: TRBJ2-5; d_gene: .; v_gene: TRBV30; CDR3aa: CAWSVPLLTTQYF; CDR3nt: TGTGCCTGGAGTGTCCCACTACTAACAACCCAGTACTTC
abundance: few; j_gene: TRBJ1-6; d_gene: .; v_gene: TRBV27; CDR3aa: CASRTGSSYNSPLHF; CDR3nt: TGTGCCAGCAGAACAGGGAGCTCCTATAATTCACCCCTCCACTTT
abundance: .; j_gene: TRBJ1-2; d_gene: .; v_gene: TRBV4-3; CDR3aa: CASSQDLGATYGYTF; CDR3nt: TGCGCCAGCAGCCAAGATCTGGGCGCGACCTATGGCTACACCTTC
abundance: .; j_gene: TRBJ2-5; d_gene: TRBD2; v_gene: TRBV7-9; CDR3aa: CASKGAGGWRETQYF; CDR3nt: TGTGCCAGCAAAGGCGCGGGGGGCTGGAGGGAGACCCAGTACTTC
abundance: .; j_gene: TRBJ2-7; d_gene: .; v_gene: TRBV30; CDR3aa: CALLRNQGWEQYF; CDR3nt: TGTGCTTTACTAAGAAACCAGGGGTGGGAGCAGTACTTC
abundance: once; j_gene: TRBJ2-7; d_gene: .; v_gene: TRBV27; CDR3aa: CASSLRRGYEQYF; CDR3nt: TGTGCCAGCAGTTTGAGGCGCGGGTACGAGCAGTACTTC
abundance: .; j_gene: TRBJ2-1; d_gene: TRBD2; v_gene: TRBV29-1; CDR3aa: CSADGGRDGEQFF; CDR3nt: TGCAGCGCTGACGGAGGGAGGGATGGTGAGCAGTTCTTC
abundance: once; j_gene: TRBJ1-2; d_gene: .; v_gene: TRBV14; CDR3aa: CASSQDGKQARNYGYTF; CDR3nt: TGTGCCAGCAGCCAAGATGGTAAGCAGGCACGCAACTATGGCTACACCTTC
abundance: once; j_gene: TRBJ1-2; d_gene: .; v_gene: TRBV28; CDR3aa: CASSPPARVNYGYTF; CDR3nt: TGTGCCAGCAGTCCCCCGGCGCGGGTAAACTATGGCTACACCTTC